One and the same sample provided the 18 T cell receptor beta chains below, sequenced in a study of T cells in Graves' hyperthyroidism and ophthalmopathy. RNA transcripts provided the source from which TCR beta CDR3 regions were amplified. The study used the HTBI primer set for a first-round RT-PCR of the TCR CDR3. TCRdb called the multiplex PCR reads again in MiXCR, with one record for every CDR3 protein. The sample gives about 590,000 distinct CDR3 sequences, about a sixth of which show up once; around 7.8% is in the top ten. Material for sequencing was blood. All receptors come from a woman in her thirties with Graves' hyperthyroidism.

The V gene is TRBV7-3, the J gene TRBJ2-1, with TRBD2 matching 14 bases. The V gene end was trimmed by 4 bases and the J gene end by 4 bases; junction bases not matched to a gene: 6. The CDR3 contains 17 residues. The germline gives CDR1 SGHTA, CDR2 FQGTGA. The CDR3 DNA follows: TGTGCCAGCAGCTCGGGACTAGCGGGAGAACGTTACAATGAGCAGTTCTTC. Its translation is CASSSGLAGERYNEQFF.

This clonotype was seen ten or more times. The V gene is TRBV12-3 or TRBV12-4, the J gene TRBJ2-3; 7 bases map to TRBD2. The CDR3 extends over 14 amino acids. J gave up 5 bases and V 5 bases, and 7 bases lay outside the gene matches. CDR3 sequence reads: CASSNSGLVDTQYF. CDR3 sequence (DNA): TGTGCCAGCAGTAATAGCGGGCTCGTAGATACGCAGTATTTT.

This clonotype occurred once. The chain employs TRBV29-1 and TRBJ2-1; D is perhaps TRBD1 (5 bases). This CDR3 contains 11 residues. Between the trimmed V and J ends, which lost 5 bases and 4 bases, there was a span of 6 bases. Germline V gene sequence: CDR1 SQVTM, CDR2 ANQGSEA. CDR3 coding DNA: TGCAGCGTTCAGGGATACAATGAGCAGTTCTTC. This gives the protein CSVQGYNEQFF.

At least ten counts were recorded for this clonotype. The rearrangement links TRBV2 to TRBJ2-3, with 11 positions matching TRBD2. Per germline, CDR1 SNHLY and CDR2 FYNNEI. The V gene end was trimmed by 6 bases and the J gene end by 3 bases; junction bases not matched to a gene: 11. The CDR3 length is 17 residues. Here the CDR3 reads CASRMFTSGSSTDTQYF. The DNA of the CDR3 is TGTGCCAGCAGGATGTTTACTAGCGGGAGTAGTACAGATACGCAGTATTTT.

The chain links TRBV5-6 to TRBJ2-7; D gene uncertain. CDR1 and CDR2 from the germline V gene are SGHDT and YYEEEE. The V end was cut by 1 base, the J end by 3 bases, with 17 bases between. The CDR3 loop spans 16 amino acids. CDR3 region: CASSLSEWRPSYEQYF. The DNA for the CDR3 is TGTGCCAGCAGCTTGTCGGAATGGAGACCTAGCTACGAGCAGTACTTC.

This clonotype is a singleton in its sample. The chain carries TRBV30 and TRBJ1-3; 7 bases agree with TRBD1. CDR1 is GTSNPN and CDR2 is SVGIG in the germline V gene (reference sequence). The CDR3 loop spans 14 amino acids. Trimming cost V 5 bases and J 0 bases; bases outside gene matches: 4. CDR3 loop: CAWGRTGSGNTIYF. The CDR3 bases are TGTGCCTGGGGAAGGACAGGCTCTGGAAACACCATATATTTT.

This chain uses TRBV5-1 with TRBJ2-5, with unresolved D. The CDR3 sequence is 15 residues long. V was clipped by 1 base and J by 3 bases, with 13 bases between them. The V gene's germline CDR1 is SGHRS and CDR2 YFSETQ. The CDR3 loop is CASSLLGLLEETQYF. The CDR3 DNA is TGCGCCAGCAGCTTGTTGGGTCTTTTAGAAGAGACCCAGTACTTC. Full variable domain (rest looked up from reference TRBV5-1 and TRBJ2-5): KAGVTQTPRYLIKTRGQQVTLSCSPISGHRSVSWYQQTPGQGLQFLFEYFSETQRNKGNFPGRFSGRQFSNSRSEMNVSTLELGDSALYLCASSLLGLLEETQYFGPGTRLLVL.

A note on this clonotype: Possible read error: a much larger clone is one base away. This chain uses TRBV30 with TRBJ2-1; D call uncertain. Germline loops: CDR1 GTSNPN, CDR2 SVGIG (reference sequence). The CDR3 contains 17 residues. Trimming stripped 1 base from V and 8 bases from J, with 24 bases between. This chain's CDR3 is CAWSAPVPPVGTDEQFF. CDR3 nucleotides: TGTGCCTGGAGTGCCCCGGTACCCCCGGTCGGTACCGATGAGCAGTTCTTC.

This clonotype has only a few counts. The genes are TRBV20-1 and TRBJ2-5, with D possibly matching TRBD2 (5 bases). Trimming took off 3 bases at V and 0 bases at J, with 8 bases between the two ends. This CDR3 has 13 amino acids. Germline V CDR1 and CDR2: DFQATT, SNEGSKA (reference sequence). The CDR3 protein is CSASGKYQETQYF. Here the CDR3 DNA reads TGCAGTGCTAGCGGGAAATACCAAGAGACCCAGTACTTC.

This clonotype was recorded at least ten times. The chain joins TRBV12-3 or TRBV12-4 to TRBJ1-2; a weak D match, TRBD1 (6 bases). The CDR3 is 12 amino acids. V lost 5 bases, J lost 8 bases, and 12 bases lay in between. The CDR3: CASSRTTGGYTF. The CDR3 DNA is TGTGCCAGCAGTCGGACCACAGGGGGCTACACCTTC.

The chain recombines TRBV7-9 with TRBJ2-2; TRBD2 agrees at 11 bases. The CDR3 is made up of 17 amino acids. V dropped 2 bases and J dropped 5; count of bases not matched to a gene: 7. Germline CDR1 is SEHNR and CDR2 is FQNEAQ (reference sequence). The CDR3 DNA reads TGTGCCAGCAGCTTAATTACTAGCGGGAGATGGACCGGGGAGCTGTTTTTT. Encoded protein: CASSLITSGRWTGELFF.

In this sample, this clonotype turned up a few times. V gene TRBV7-9 combines with J gene TRBJ2-1; TRBD2 matches 10 bases. The germline V gene has CDR1 SEHNR and CDR2 FQNEAQ (reference sequence). Germline trimming cut 2 bases from V and 3 bases from J; bases unmatched to any gene: 13. CDR3 length: 19 amino acids. The CDR3 protein is CASSLQEAPLAGDYNEQFF. CDR3 nucleotide sequence: TGTGCCAGCAGCTTACAAGAGGCCCCCCTAGCGGGAGACTACAATGAGCAGTTCTTC.

This clonotype appeared a few times. This chain uses TRBV4-1 with TRBJ1-5; D gene unclear. Germline CDR1 is MGHRA and CDR2 is YSYEKL. This CDR3 comprises 19 residues. V dropped 1 base and J dropped 0 bases, with 19 bases sitting between them. For the CDR3, the DNA is TGCGCCAGCAGCCAAGGAGGTGTCCGGGGATGGGATAGCAATCAGCCCCAGCATTTT. Translated: CASSQGGVRGWDSNQPQHF.

This clonotype was detected many times. The chain carries TRBV20-1 and TRBJ2-1; D might be TRBD1 (5 bases). Germline V gene sequence: CDR1 DFQATT, CDR2 SNEGSKA (reference sequence). The CDR3 has 15 amino acids. Trimming cost V 3 bases and J 5 bases, with 17 bases left between them. The CDR3 protein is CSASPGSLIHNEQFF. The CDR3 region has the DNA TGCAGTGCTAGTCCAGGGTCTCTAATCCACAATGAGCAGTTCTTC.

The gene calls are TRBV24-1 and TRBJ2-1; 8 bases agree with TRBD2. Germline trimming cut 7 bases from V and 8 bases from J; bases unmatched to any gene: 15. From germline, CDR1 is KGHDR and CDR2 SFDVKD. The CDR3 sequence is 16 residues long. The CDR3 region is CATRSFMGLDSDEQFF. The CDR3 nucleotides read TGTGCCACCAGAAGCTTTATGGGACTAGATTCCGATGAGCAGTTCTTC.

This clonotype was observed at least ten times. The genes are TRBV28 and TRBJ2-1, with 7 bases lining up with TRBD2. The V gene's germline CDR1 is MDHEN and CDR2 SYDVKM. With 3 bases clipped from V and 0 bases from J, the junction kept 8 bases outside the gene matches. This CDR3 has 17 residues. The CDR3 DNA reads as TGTGCCAGCAGTTTCCCGCGCGGGAGAAGCTCCTACAATGAGCAGTTCTTC. It encodes CASSFPRGRSSYNEQFF. Filled out from reference TRBV28 and TRBJ2-1, the complete variable domain reads DVKVTQSSRYLVKRTGEKVFLECVQDMDHENMFWYRQDPGLGLRLIYFSYDVKMKEKGDIPEGYSVSREKKERFSLILESASTNQTSMYLCASSFPRGRSSYNEQFFGPGTRLTVL.

In this sample, this clonotype turned up many times. The chain uses TRBV5-1 and TRBJ2-7; D assignment may be TRBD1 or TRBD2 (7 bases each). The V end was cut by 7 bases, the J end by 3 bases, with 14 bases between. This CDR3 contains 13 residues. CDR1 SGHRS and CDR2 YFSETQ come from the germline V gene. The CDR3 DNA follows: TGCGCCAGCCGCGGGGGACAGAACTACGAGCAGTACTTC. Residues: CASRGGQNYEQYF.

This clonotype has a handful of counts. The chain recombines TRBV24-1 with TRBJ1-2; D not certain. This CDR3 spans 13 amino acids. The V end lost 10 bases, the J end lost 0 bases, and 11 bases lay between the germline ends. Per germline, CDR1 KGHDR and CDR2 SFDVKD. CDR3 nucleotide sequence: TGTGCCACGTCCGGATCGACTAACTATGGCTACACCTTC. This encodes CATSGSTNYGYTF.